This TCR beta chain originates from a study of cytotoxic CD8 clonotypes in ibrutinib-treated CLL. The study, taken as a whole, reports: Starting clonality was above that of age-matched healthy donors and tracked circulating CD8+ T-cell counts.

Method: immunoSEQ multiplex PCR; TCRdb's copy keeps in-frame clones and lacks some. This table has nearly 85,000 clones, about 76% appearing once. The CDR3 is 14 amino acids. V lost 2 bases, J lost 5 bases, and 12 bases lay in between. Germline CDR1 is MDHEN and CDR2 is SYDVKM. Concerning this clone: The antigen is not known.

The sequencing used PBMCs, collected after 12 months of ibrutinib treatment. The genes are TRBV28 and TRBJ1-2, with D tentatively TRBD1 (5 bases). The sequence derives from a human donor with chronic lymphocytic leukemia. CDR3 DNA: TGTGCCAGCAGTTTAACAGGACCACCATATGGCTACACCTTC. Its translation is CASSLTGPPYGYTF.